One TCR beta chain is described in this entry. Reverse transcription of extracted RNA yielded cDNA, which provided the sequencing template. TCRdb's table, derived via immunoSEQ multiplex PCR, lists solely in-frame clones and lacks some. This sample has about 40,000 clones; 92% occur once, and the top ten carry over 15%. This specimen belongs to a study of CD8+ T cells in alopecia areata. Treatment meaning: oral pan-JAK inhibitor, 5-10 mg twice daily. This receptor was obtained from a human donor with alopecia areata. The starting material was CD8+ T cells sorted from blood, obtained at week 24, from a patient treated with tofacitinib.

The CDR3 loop is CASSIDMGVKPYF. For the CDR3, the DNA is TGTGCCAGTAGTATAGATATGGGAGTCAAGCCGTACTTC. V gene TRBV19 combines with J gene TRBJ2-4; D might be TRBD2 (5 bases). Germline lookup yields CDR1 LNHDA and CDR2 SQIVND (reference sequence). V gave up 0 bases and J gave up 15 bases, with 15 bases separating them. The CDR3 is 13 residues long.